A selection of T cell receptor beta chains follows, all from one sample in a study of blood T cell repertoires in COVID-19. Sequencing was performed with immunoSEQ multiplex PCR; in TCRdb, only in-frame clones are kept and a portion is missing. The data show some 300,000 clones, 85% to 90% seen once. The sequenced material came from PBMCs or T cells enriched from blood (not recorded which). All receptors come from a woman aged 55-70 years in a cohort exposed to, infected with or recovered from COVID-19 (not recorded which). The CDR3 runs from the conserved cysteine through the conserved F or W. The order of the fields is CDR3 protein, CDR3 DNA, clone size, V gene, J gene, D gene. The D gene is left open where the match is weak. Expanded clones are given a class, and other clones once, few, many or no size at all.

CASSDREQPQHF	TGTGCCAGTAGTGACAGGGAACAGCCCCAGCATTTT	few	TRBV19	TRBJ1-5	TRBD1
CASSSSPVGELFF	TGCGCCAGCAGTTCCAGTCCCGTAGGGGAGCTGTTTTTT	once	TRBV10-1	TRBJ2-2	-
CASRSASGRWNEQFF	TGTGCCAGTAGGAGCGCTAGCGGGAGATGGAATGAGCAGTTCTTC	-	TRBV19	TRBJ2-1	TRBD2
CAWSVLGTGPEKLFF	TGTGCCTGGAGTGTCCTCGGGACAGGGCCCGAAAAACTGTTTTTT	-	TRBV30	TRBJ1-4	TRBD1
CASRPGQGAGEQYF	TGTGCCAGCAGACCGGGACAGGGGGCGGGAGAGCAGTACTTC	-	TRBV2	TRBJ2-7	TRBD1
CASSPRTGRFPSPLHF	TGTGCCAGCAGCCCCCGGACAGGGCGTTTTCCTTCACCCCTCCACTTT	-	TRBV9	TRBJ1-6	TRBD1
CASSVSGQGHSPLHF	TGTGCCAGCAGCGTATCGGGACAGGGTCATTCACCCCTCCACTTT	-	TRBV9	TRBJ1-6	TRBD1
CASSSARGREKLFF	TGTGCCAGCAGCTCGGCCAGGGGGCGTGAAAAACTGTTTTTT	-	TRBV7-9	TRBJ1-4	TRBD1
CASSPWDRGYEQYF	TGTGCCAGCAGCCCGTGGGACAGGGGTTACGAGCAGTACTTC	-	TRBV3-1/TRBV3-2	TRBJ2-7	TRBD1
CASSDQTGGSEAFF	TGTGCCAGCAGTGACCAGACAGGGGGCAGTGAAGCTTTCTTT	-	TRBV2	TRBJ1-1	TRBD1
CATSRGLSNQPQHF	TGTGCCACCAGCAGAGGGCTCAGCAATCAGCCCCAGCATTTT	-	TRBV15	TRBJ1-5	-
CASSRRGAGGLDEQFF	TGTGCCAGTAGTCGTAGGGGAGCGGGAGGTCTGGATGAGCAGTTCTTC	-	TRBV19	TRBJ2-1	TRBD2
CASSLVAGQDQPQHF	TGTGCCAGCAGCTTAGTGGCAGGGCAGGATCAGCCCCAGCATTTT	-	TRBV7-2	TRBJ1-5	-
CATSRDLGTDTQYF	TGTGCCACCAGCAGAGATCTAGGAACAGATACGCAGTATTTT	-	TRBV15	TRBJ2-3	-
CASSLDRATNEKLFF	TGTGCCAGCAGCTTAGACAGGGCAACTAATGAAAAACTGTTTTTT	-	TRBV7-9	TRBJ1-4	-
CASKAPGLYSKEFF	TGTGCCAGCAAGGCACCGGGATTGTACAGCAAGGAGTTCTTC	-	TRBV9	TRBJ2-1	-
CARGAGAGDTQYF	TGTGCCAGGGGAGCGGGAGCGGGAGATACGCAGTATTTT	-	TRBV6-4	TRBJ2-3	TRBD2
CASSSQGIQPQHF	TGTGCCAGCAGTTCACAGGGTATTCAGCCCCAGCATTTT	-	TRBV28	TRBJ1-5	-
CATSSLRDAGTDTQYF	TGTGCCACCAGTTCTTTACGGGATGCGGGCACAGATACGCAGTATTTT	few	TRBV24-1	TRBJ2-3	-
CASSGGQGLRYGYTF	TGTGCCAGCAGCGGGGGACAGGGGCTTCGTTATGGCTACACCTTC	-	TRBV7-3	TRBJ1-2	TRBD1
CAWQGATLYEQYF	TGTGCCTGGCAGGGGGCCACTCTCTACGAGCAGTACTTC	-	TRBV30	TRBJ2-7	TRBD1
CASSQGAMAFF	TGTGCCAGCAGTCAGGGGGCAATGGCTTTCTTT	-	TRBV12-3/TRBV12-4	TRBJ1-1	TRBD1
CASSIVRGDEQFF	TGTGCCAGTAGTATAGTTCGGGGAGATGAGCAGTTCTTC	-	TRBV19	TRBJ2-1	-
CASAGQGNANTEAFF	TGTGCCAGCGCGGGACAGGGTAATGCCAACACTGAAGCTTTCTTT	-	TRBV2	TRBJ1-1	TRBD1
CASTQAGGLRNEQFF	TGTGCCAGCACCCAGGCAGGGGGATTAAGGAATGAGCAGTTCTTC	few	TRBV3-1/TRBV3-2	TRBJ2-1	TRBD1
CASGASHEQFF	TGTGCCAGCGGCGCTAGCCATGAGCAGTTCTTC	-	TRBV2	TRBJ2-1	-
CASSRDRASGNTIYF	TGTGCCAGCAGTAGGGACAGGGCATCTGGAAACACCATATATTTT	-	TRBV6-6	TRBJ1-3	TRBD1
CASSERDKSEKLFF	TGTGCCAGCAGCGAGCGGGACAAATCCGAAAAACTGTTTTTT	-	TRBV9	TRBJ1-4	-
CASSQDTGYNEQFF	TGTGCCAGCAGCCAAGATACAGGGTACAATGAGCAGTTCTTC	-	TRBV14	TRBJ2-1	-
CASSIAGGVYEQYF	TGTGCCAGTAGTATAGCGGGAGGCGTATACGAGCAGTACTTC	once	TRBV19	TRBJ2-7	TRBD2
CASSLGPGVTEAFF	TGTGCCAGCAGCTTAGGACCGGGTGTCACTGAAGCTTTCTTT	-	TRBV7-8	TRBJ1-1	-
CASSARGSGNQPQHF	TGTGCCAGCAGTGCAAGGGGTTCGGGCAATCAGCCCCAGCATTTT	-	TRBV28	TRBJ1-5	-
CASSQGAGGAGTQYF	TGTGCCAGCAGCCAAGGTGCAGGAGGGGCAGGGACCCAGTACTTC	-	TRBV3-1/TRBV3-2	TRBJ2-5	-
CAWTGGNTGELFF	TGTGCCTGGACTGGCGGAAACACCGGGGAGCTGTTTTTT	-	TRBV30	TRBJ2-2	-
CASSLGGAINYGYTF	TGTGCCAGCAGTTTAGGGGGGGCGATCAACTATGGCTACACCTTC	-	TRBV28	TRBJ1-2	-
CASSLRPGGTSNEQFF	TGTGCCAGTAGTCTCCGGCCCGGAGGCACGAGCAATGAGCAGTTCTTC	-	TRBV19	TRBJ2-1	-
CASCSAGEGPGDYEQYF	TGTGCCAGCTGTTCAGCGGGAGAAGGGCCCGGGGACTACGAGCAGTACTTC	-	TRBV28	TRBJ2-7	TRBD2
CASSQGIAGGRETQYF	TGTGCCAGCAGCCAAGGGATAGCGGGAGGTAGAGAGACCCAGTACTTC	-	TRBV3-1/TRBV3-2	TRBJ2-5	TRBD2
CASSKASTVVHSNQPQHF	TGTGCCAGCAGCAAAGCTAGTACGGTGGTCCATAGCAATCAGCCCCAGCATTTT	-	TRBV21-1	TRBJ1-5	-
CASSRAIQDTQYF	TGTGCCAGCTCACGGGCTATTCAAGATACGCAGTATTTT	few	TRBV18	TRBJ2-3	-
CASSLIGPLDRGEETQYF	TGCGCCAGCAGCTTGATTGGGCCCCTGGACAGGGGTGAAGAGACCCAGTACTTC	once	TRBV5-1	TRBJ2-5	TRBD1
CASSPGRDTDTQYF	TGTGCCAGCAGCCCAGGACGGGACACAGATACGCAGTATTTT	-	TRBV11-2	TRBJ2-3	-
CASSRTGDVFGYTF	TGTGCCAGCAGTCGGACAGGGGATGTATTTGGCTACACCTTC	-	TRBV27	TRBJ1-2	TRBD1
CASSEGRVGAGAKEQFF	TGTGCCAGCAGTGAAGGAAGGGTAGGGGCGGGAGCTAAAGAGCAGTTCTTC	-	TRBV2	TRBJ2-1	TRBD2
CASSSTLAGVNTGELFF	TGCGCCAGCAGCTCGACCCTAGCGGGGGTAAACACCGGGGAGCTGTTTTTT	-	TRBV5-1	TRBJ2-2	TRBD2
CASSYKTSGSSNEQFF	TGCGCCAGCAGCTACAAGACTAGCGGGAGCTCAAATGAGCAGTTCTTC	-	TRBV5-1	TRBJ2-1	TRBD2
CASSVAGNGNTIYF	TGTGCCAGCAGCGTAGCAGGGAATGGAAACACCATATATTTT	-	TRBV9	TRBJ1-3	-
CASRQGGENQPQHF	TGTGCCAGCAGGCAGGGGGGCGAGAATCAGCCCCAGCATTTT	-	TRBV6-5	TRBJ1-5	TRBD1
CAISEGGEAFF	TGTGCCATCAGTGAGGGGGGGGAGGCTTTCTTT	once	TRBV10-3	TRBJ1-1	-
CAWRTGGPGNTIYF	TGTGCCTGGAGGACAGGGGGCCCTGGAAACACCATATATTTT	-	TRBV30	TRBJ1-3	TRBD1
CASSVAVNGFRADEQYF	TGTGCCAGCAGCGTAGCTGTTAACGGGTTCAGGGCAGACGAGCAGTACTTC	-	TRBV9	TRBJ2-7	-
CASSLKQGIYNEQFF	TGTGCCAGCAGCCTAAAACAGGGAATTTACAATGAGCAGTTCTTC	-	TRBV5-4	TRBJ2-1	-
CASSVVPRTGRNTGELFF	TGTGCCAGCAGCGTAGTCCCTCGGACAGGGCGGAACACCGGGGAGCTGTTTTTT	-	TRBV9	TRBJ2-2	TRBD1